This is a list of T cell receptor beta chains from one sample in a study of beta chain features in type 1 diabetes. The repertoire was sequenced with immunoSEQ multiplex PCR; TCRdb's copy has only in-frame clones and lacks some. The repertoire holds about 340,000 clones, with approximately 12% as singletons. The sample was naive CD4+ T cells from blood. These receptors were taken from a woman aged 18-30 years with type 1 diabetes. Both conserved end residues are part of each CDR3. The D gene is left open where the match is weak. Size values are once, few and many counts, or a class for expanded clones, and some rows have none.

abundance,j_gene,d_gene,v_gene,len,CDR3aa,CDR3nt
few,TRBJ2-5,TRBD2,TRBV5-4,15,CASSPAGYSEETQYF,TGTGCCAGCAGCCCAGCGGGATATTCGGAAGAGACCCAGTACTTC
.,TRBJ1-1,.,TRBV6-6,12,CASSYERTEAFF,TGTGCCAGCAGTTACGAGCGGACTGAAGCTTTCTTT
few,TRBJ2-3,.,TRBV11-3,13,CASSLDGRDTQYF,TGTGCCAGCAGCTTAGACGGTCGCGATACGCAGTATTTT
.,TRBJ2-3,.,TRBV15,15,CATSRAHGGSHTQYF,TGTGCCACCAGCAGAGCCCACGGCGGCTCCCATACGCAGTATTTT
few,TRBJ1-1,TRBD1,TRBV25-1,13,CASSAQGAAEAFF,TGTGCCAGCAGTGCACAGGGGGCCGCTGAAGCTTTCTTT
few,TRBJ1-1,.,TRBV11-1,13,CASSPQENTEAFF,TGTGCCAGCAGCCCACAGGAGAACACTGAAGCTTTCTTT
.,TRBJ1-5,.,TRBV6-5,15,CASSYGWGGNQPQHF,TGTGCCAGCAGTTATGGGTGGGGGGGCAATCAGCCCCAGCATTTT
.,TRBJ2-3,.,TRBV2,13,CASRQLPGDTQYF,TGTGCCAGCAGACAACTCCCGGGAGATACGCAGTATTTT
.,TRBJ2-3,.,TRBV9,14,CASSVMRVGDTQYF,TGTGCCAGCAGCGTAATGAGGGTGGGAGATACGCAGTATTTT
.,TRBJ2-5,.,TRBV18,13,CASSFSRSETQYF,TGTGCCAGCTCATTCTCGAGGAGTGAGACCCAGTACTTC
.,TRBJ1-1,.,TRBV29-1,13,CSVQAAGESEAFF,TGCAGCGTTCAGGCTGCTGGGGAGAGTGAAGCTTTCTTT
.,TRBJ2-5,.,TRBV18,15,CASSPPRQGYETQYF,TGTGCCAGCTCACCACCGCGCCAGGGGTATGAGACCCAGTACTTC
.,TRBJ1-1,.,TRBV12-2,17,CASRFRATGHTNTEAFF,TGTGCAAGTCGCTTTAGAGCCACGGGACACACGAACACTGAAGCTTTCTTT
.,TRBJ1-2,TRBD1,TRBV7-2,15,CASSLVAGDSYGYTF,TGTGCCAGCAGCTTAGTAGCGGGGGACAGCTATGGCTACACCTTC
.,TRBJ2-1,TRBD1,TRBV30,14,CAWRGQGRYNEQFF,TGTGCCTGGAGGGGACAGGGCCGCTACAATGAGCAGTTCTTC
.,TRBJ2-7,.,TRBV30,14,CACLGRGSLYEQYF,TGTGCCTGCCTGGGCAGGGGCTCCCTCTACGAGCAGTACTTC
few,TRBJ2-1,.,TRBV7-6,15,CASSPRTFSYNEQFF,TGTGCCAGCAGTCCCCGGACTTTCTCCTACAATGAGCAGTTCTTC
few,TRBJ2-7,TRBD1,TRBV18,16,CASSPSRQGAFGEQYF,TGTGCCAGCTCACCTTCTCGACAGGGCGCCTTCGGGGAGCAGTACTTC
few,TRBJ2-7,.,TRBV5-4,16,CASSQDGWKGSYEQYF,TGTGCCAGCAGCCAAGATGGCTGGAAGGGGTCGTACGAGCAGTACTTC
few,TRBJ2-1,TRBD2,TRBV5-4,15,CASSTGLAASNEQFF,TGTGCCAGCAGCACCGGACTAGCGGCTAGCAATGAGCAGTTCTTC
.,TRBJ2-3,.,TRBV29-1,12,CSVEMQADTQYF,TGCAGCGTTGAAATGCAGGCAGATACGCAGTATTTT
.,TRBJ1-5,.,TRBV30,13,CAWTSFSNQPQHF,TGTGCCTGGACCAGTTTTAGCAATCAGCCCCAGCATTTT
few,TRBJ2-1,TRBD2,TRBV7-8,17,CASSKAGGLADYNEQFF,TGTGCCAGCAGCAAAGCGGGGGGACTAGCAGACTACAATGAGCAGTTCTTC
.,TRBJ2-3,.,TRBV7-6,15,CASSLADSGVGTQYF,TGTGCCAGCAGCTTAGCAGACTCGGGGGTCGGTACGCAGTATTTT
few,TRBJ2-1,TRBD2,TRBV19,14,CASSGAGFYNEQFF,TGTGCCAGTAGTGGAGCGGGATTCTACAATGAGCAGTTCTTC
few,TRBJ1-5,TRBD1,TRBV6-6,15,CASSYSGQGAQPQHF,TGTGCCAGCAGTTACAGCGGACAGGGGGCCCAGCCCCAGCATTTT
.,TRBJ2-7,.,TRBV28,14,CASTAVDEAYEQYF,TGTGCCAGCACCGCCGTTGATGAGGCCTACGAGCAGTACTTC
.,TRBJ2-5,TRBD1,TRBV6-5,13,CASSRQGAETQYF,TGTGCCAGCAGTAGACAGGGGGCCGAGACCCAGTACTTC
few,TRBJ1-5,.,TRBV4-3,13,CASSQVRNQPQHF,TGCGCCAGCAGCCAAGTCCGTAATCAGCCCCAGCATTTT
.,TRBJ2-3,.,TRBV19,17,CASSIGARAGPTDTQYF,TGTGCCAGTAGTATTGGAGCCCGCGCTGGCCCCACAGATACGCAGTATTTT
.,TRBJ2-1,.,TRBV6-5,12,CASGTGSHEQFF,TGTGCCAGCGGCACAGGGTCCCATGAGCAGTTCTTC
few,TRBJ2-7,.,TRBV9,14,CASSVGGPAYEQYF,TGTGCCAGCAGCGTAGGAGGCCCAGCCTACGAGCAGTACTTC
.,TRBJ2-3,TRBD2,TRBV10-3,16,CAINRPSSGRADTQYF,TGTGCCATCAACCGCCCCTCTAGCGGGAGGGCAGATACGCAGTATTTT
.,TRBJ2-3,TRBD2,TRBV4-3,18,CASSQDGTSGRSKDTQYF,TGCGCCAGCAGCCAGGACGGGACTAGCGGGAGGTCCAAAGATACGCAGTATTTT
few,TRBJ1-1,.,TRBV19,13,CASSHLRGTEAFF,TGTGCCAGTAGTCACTTACGGGGGACTGAAGCTTTCTTT
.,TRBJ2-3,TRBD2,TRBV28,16,CASKPPASGRGYTQYF,TGTGCCAGCAAGCCCCCCGCTAGCGGGAGAGGATATACGCAGTATTTT
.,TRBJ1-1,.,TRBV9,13,CASSVSPGTEAFF,TGTGCCAGCAGCGTCTCCCCGGGGACTGAAGCTTTCTTT
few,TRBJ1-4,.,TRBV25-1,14,CASSTLGGNEKLFF,TGTGCCAGCAGTACCCTAGGCGGAAATGAAAAACTGTTTTTT
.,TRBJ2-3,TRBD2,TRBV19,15,CASSTSGPSTDTQYF,TGTGCCAGTAGTACTAGCGGCCCTAGCACAGATACGCAGTATTTT
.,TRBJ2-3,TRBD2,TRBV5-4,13,CAAGGAGTDTQYF,TGTGCCGCGGGGGGTGCGGGCACAGATACGCAGTATTTT
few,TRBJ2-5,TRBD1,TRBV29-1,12,CSVKDRGETQYF,TGCAGCGTAAAGGACAGGGGAGAGACCCAGTACTTC
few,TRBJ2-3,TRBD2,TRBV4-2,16,CASSHHSGSGTDTQYF,TGTGCCAGCAGCCACCATAGCGGGAGCGGGACAGATACGCAGTATTTT
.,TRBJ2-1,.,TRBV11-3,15,CASSLGAGSYNEQFF,TGTGCCAGCAGCTTAGGTGCGGGTTCCTACAATGAGCAGTTCTTC
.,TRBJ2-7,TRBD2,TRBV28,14,CAGQLAGGPYEQYF,TGTGCCGGCCAGTTAGCGGGAGGGCCGTACGAGCAGTACTTC
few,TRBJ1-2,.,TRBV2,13,CASIPLQGHGYTF,TGTGCCAGCATTCCCCTCCAGGGCCATGGCTACACCTTC
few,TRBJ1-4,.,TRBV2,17,CASSRNLFTATNEKLFF,TGTGCCAGCAGTCGCAACCTATTTACAGCAACTAATGAAAAACTGTTTTTT
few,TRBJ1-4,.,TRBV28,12,CASMVLRGQLFF,TGTGCCAGCATGGTTCTTAGAGGTCAACTGTTTTTT
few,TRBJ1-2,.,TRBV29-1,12,CSAYREGYGYTF,TGCAGCGCTTACAGGGAGGGGTATGGCTACACCTTC
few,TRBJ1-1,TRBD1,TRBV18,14,CASSPSGGWTEAFF,TGTGCCAGCTCACCATCAGGGGGATGGACTGAAGCTTTCTTT
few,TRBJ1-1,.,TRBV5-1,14,CASSLEVGGTEAFF,TGCGCCAGCAGCTTGGAGGTAGGGGGAACTGAAGCTTTCTTT
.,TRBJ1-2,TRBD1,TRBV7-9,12,CASTQGAKGYTF,TGTGCCAGCACCCAGGGGGCGAAAGGCTACACCTTC
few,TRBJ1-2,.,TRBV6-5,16,CASSYSRGVGNYGYTF,TGTGCCAGCAGTTACTCGCGGGGAGTAGGGAACTATGGCTACACCTTC
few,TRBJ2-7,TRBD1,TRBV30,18,CAWSVPLFDRDRGYEQYF,TGTGCCTGGAGTGTACCCCTATTCGACCGGGACAGGGGCTACGAGCAGTACTTC
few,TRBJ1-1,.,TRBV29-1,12,CSVYVIAGEAFF,TGCAGCGTTTACGTCATAGCCGGAGAAGCTTTCTTT
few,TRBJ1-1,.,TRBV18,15,CASSLSGGPGPEAFF,TGTGCCAGCTCACTGTCAGGAGGGCCGGGGCCTGAAGCTTTCTTT
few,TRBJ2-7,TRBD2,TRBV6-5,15,CASSLTSGTSYEQYF,TGTGCCAGCAGCCTCACTAGCGGGACCTCCTACGAGCAGTACTTC
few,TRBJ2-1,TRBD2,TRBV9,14,CASSVVVREGEQFF,TGTGCCAGCAGCGTAGTGGTGCGGGAGGGGGAGCAGTTCTTC
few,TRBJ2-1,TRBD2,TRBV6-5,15,CASSYSGLAGNEQFF,TGTGCCAGCAGTTACTCGGGACTAGCGGGAAATGAGCAGTTCTTC
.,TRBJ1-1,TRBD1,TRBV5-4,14,CASSLGQMNTEAFF,TGTGCCAGCAGCCTGGGACAGATGAACACTGAAGCTTTCTTT